This T cell receptor beta chain was observed in a study of PD-1 blockade in classical Hodgkin lymphoma. Whole-study context: Patients were given intravenous nivolumab, 3 mg/kg, every 2 weeks.

The study, taken as a whole, reports: Complete responders' diversity at baseline resembled that of newly diagnosed patients.

Profiling relied on immunoSEQ multiplex PCR, and the TCRdb table lists in-frame clones only, not all of them. The sample includes about 52,000 clones, around nine tenths of them seen just once. The sample's time point: cycle 4 day 1 (C4D1), after around six weeks of nivolumab. Every one of the patients relapsed after autologous stem cell transplantation (brentuximab vedotin exposure was variable). Notes on this clone: Its target is not known.

V trimming: 5 bases; J trimming: 10 bases; junction bases outside the gene matches: 7. CDR1 is MNHEY, CDR2 SMNVEV, per germline (reference sequence). CDR3 size: 15 residues. The source material was peripheral blood mononuclear cells (PBMCs), sampled before the fourth cycle of nivolumab. This clonotype originated in a human donor with classical Hodgkin lymphoma. The rearrangement joins TRBV27 to TRBJ2-1, with TRBD2 matching 14 bases. CDR3 bases: TGTGCCAGCAGTCCACCGGGACTAGCGGGAGAAGAGCAGTTCTTC. Translated, it gives CASSPPGLAGEEQFF.